Listed below are T cell receptor beta chains from one sample, sequenced in a study of T cell repertoires in cytomegalovirus infection. TCRdb redid the calling of the reads with MiXCR, one entry per CDR3 protein. The sample has about 450,000 distinct CDR3 sequences; approximately 30% are singletons. The sample comprised PBMCs. These receptor sequences come from a human donor in good health (CMV status not recorded). Some clones in this sample may be carry-over from other donors' samples. The conserved cysteine and the conserved F or W are not part of the CDR3 here. The order of the fields is CDR3 length, V gene, J gene, CDR3 protein.

cdr3_length: 15; v_call: TRBV5-3; j_call: TRBJ1-4; cdr3_aa: ASSLGQGYATNEKLF
cdr3_length: 11; v_call: TRBV2; j_call: TRBJ2-7; cdr3_aa: ATGQGEVYEQY
cdr3_length: 16; v_call: TRBV20-1; j_call: TRBJ1-1; cdr3_aa: SATTTGAGGRVFAEAF
cdr3_length: 9; v_call: TRBV28; j_call: TRBJ1-2; cdr3_aa: ASSINYGYT
cdr3_length: 12; v_call: TRBV19; j_call: TRBJ2-1; cdr3_aa: ASSEGRFWNEQF
cdr3_length: 13; v_call: TRBV28; j_call: TRBJ2-3; cdr3_aa: ASRPGTDSTDTQY
cdr3_length: 12; v_call: TRBV7-8; j_call: TRBJ2-3; cdr3_aa: ASSLDRVAETQY
cdr3_length: 15; v_call: TRBV18; j_call: TRBJ1-3; cdr3_aa: ASSQLDGPSSGNTIY
cdr3_length: 13; v_call: TRBV20-1; j_call: TRBJ2-1; cdr3_aa: SGTDGGSSYNEQF
cdr3_length: 13; v_call: TRBV9; j_call: TRBJ2-3; cdr3_aa: ASSVTGGVPDTQY
cdr3_length: 12; v_call: TRBV14; j_call: TRBJ2-5; cdr3_aa: ASSQLRGGETQY
cdr3_length: 17; v_call: TRBV27; j_call: TRBJ2-3; cdr3_aa: ASSLSIAASGINTDTQY
cdr3_length: 15; v_call: TRBV20-1; j_call: TRBJ2-3; cdr3_aa: SAQGLAGGRYTDTQY
cdr3_length: 11; v_call: TRBV7-6; j_call: TRBJ2-7; cdr3_aa: ASSLDGAGEQY
cdr3_length: 12; v_call: TRBV25-1; j_call: TRBJ1-1; cdr3_aa: ASTGQGHYTEAF
cdr3_length: 12; v_call: TRBV6-5; j_call: TRBJ2-6; cdr3_aa: ASRKESGANVLT
cdr3_length: 11; v_call: TRBV15; j_call: TRBJ1-5; cdr3_aa: ATSREVGQPQH
cdr3_length: 12; v_call: TRBV4-1; j_call: TRBJ1-5; cdr3_aa: ASSKGRSNQPQH
cdr3_length: 15; v_call: TRBV29-1; j_call: TRBJ2-1; cdr3_aa: SVELRTGTGSYNEQF
cdr3_length: 12; v_call: TRBV6-5; j_call: TRBJ2-7; cdr3_aa: ASTQPSGSYEQY
cdr3_length: 14; v_call: TRBV7-6; j_call: TRBJ1-1; cdr3_aa: ASSLEDRGLRTEAF
cdr3_length: 15; v_call: TRBV20-1; j_call: TRBJ1-2; cdr3_aa: SVRSGGWPLSNYGYT
cdr3_length: 11; v_call: TRBV20-1; j_call: TRBJ2-1; cdr3_aa: SAPVVVYNEQF
cdr3_length: 11; v_call: TRBV7-2; j_call: TRBJ2-7; cdr3_aa: ASSDDGAGKQY
cdr3_length: 11; v_call: TRBV5-1; j_call: TRBJ2-7; cdr3_aa: ASSLAGIDEQY
cdr3_length: 15; v_call: TRBV27; j_call: TRBJ1-2; cdr3_aa: ASSLKVQGPTNYGYT
cdr3_length: 13; v_call: TRBV2; j_call: TRBJ2-5; cdr3_aa: ASSPSGGRKETQY
cdr3_length: 11; v_call: TRBV15; j_call: TRBJ1-5; cdr3_aa: ATSSSPFQPQH